The source of this T cell receptor (beta chain) is a study of shared clonotypes between healthy human individuals. The junction had 2 bases not matched to a gene; V was cut back by 9 bases and J by 3 bases. Germline values: CDR1 MDHEN, CDR2 SYDVKM. CDR3 length: 11 amino acids. Whole-study findings and limits: Around 5.4% of naive CD4 clonotypes were common to four donors. Non-shared clonotypes showed lower generation probabilities than clonotypes common to all four donors.

Note on this clone: Its antigen is undetermined. One base away lies a much larger clone, so this may be a sequencing read error.

TCRdb keeps only in-frame clones here, not all; method: immunoSEQ multiplex PCR. This sample carries some 2,000,000 clones, roughly 95% of them seen once, and the ten largest clones take 0.1% to 0.15%. The TCR sequence derives from a man between 18 and 29 years old in good health. This chain joins TRBV28 and TRBJ2-7, with 7 bases lining up with TRBD1. Sequencing was done on a sample of naive CD4+ T cells sorted from blood. Subset defined: CD45RA+ positively selected. The CDR3 sequence is CASRDSYEQYF. The CDR3 nucleotides are TGTGCCAGTAGGGACAGCTACGAGCAGTACTTC.